The 15 T cell receptor beta chains in this list originate from one sample, sequenced in a study of blood T cell repertoires in COVID-19. Sequencing was performed with immunoSEQ multiplex PCR; in TCRdb, only in-frame clones are kept and a portion is missing. The profile shows about 140,000 clones, approximately 88% of them singletons. The source material was peripheral blood. The receptors come from a human donor in a cohort sampled during active COVID-19.

This chain uses TRBV5-1 with TRBJ2-7; 8 bases map to TRBD1. The V segment lost 5 bases and the J segment 4 bases; nucleotides outside the gene matches: 8. Germline CDR1 SGHRS, CDR2 YFSETQ. This CDR3 is built from 14 residues. The CDR3 DNA is TGCGCCAGCAGAAGGGACAGGCGGCAATACGAGCAGTACTTC. Its protein is CASRRDRRQYEQYF.

The chain uses TRBV7-2 and TRBJ2-1; TRBD2 matches 10 bases. V was pared by 5 bases and J by 3 bases, with 7 bases of the junction left unmatched. The germline CDR1 and CDR2 sequences are SGHTA and FQGNSA. This CDR3 is 16 amino acids long. The CDR3 region is CASSPSASGGYNEQFF. Here the CDR3 DNA reads TGTGCCAGCAGCCCTTCGGCTAGCGGGGGCTACAATGAGCAGTTCTTC.

The chain links TRBV7-9 to TRBJ2-7; TRBD2 agrees at 7 bases. The junction had 6 bases not matched to a gene; V was cut back by 2 bases and J by 2 bases. Germline assignment: CDR1 SEHNR and CDR2 FQNEAQ (reference sequence). The CDR3 has 15 residues. In DNA form, the CDR3 reads TGTGCCAGCAGCTTACGGGGACTACCAACCTACGAGCAGTACTTC. Its translation is CASSLRGLPTYEQYF.

This sequence joins TRBV5-5 and TRBJ1-1, with D perhaps matching TRBD1 (6 bases). This CDR3 comprises 13 residues. Germline loops: CDR1 SGHKS, CDR2 YYEKEE (reference sequence). With 4 bases removed from V and 4 bases from J, the gap between germline ends came to 11 bases. The CDR3 DNA is TGTGCCAGCAGCCCACAGGGTCTCACTGAAGCTTTCTTT. This codes for CASSPQGLTEAFF.

The chain carries TRBV5-5 and TRBJ1-1; D perhaps matches TRBD1 (6 bases). The germline V gene has CDR1 SGHKS and CDR2 YYEKEE (reference sequence). The CDR3 loop spans 15 amino acids. The germline V and J ends were trimmed by 3 bases and 0 bases, with 12 bases remaining between them. The CDR3 loop reads CASSWGGNMNTEAFF. In DNA form, the CDR3 reads TGTGCCAGCAGCTGGGGGGGCAACATGAACACTGAAGCTTTCTTT.

The chain joins TRBV10-3 to TRBJ2-3; 16 bases match TRBD2. This CDR3 contains 18 residues. The germline V gene has CDR1 ENHRY and CDR2 SYGVKD. The trim removed 5 bases at V and 6 bases at J, leaving 11 bases unmatched. In DNA, the CDR3 is TGTGCCATCAGTCCGCCGGGACTAGCGGGGGGGCGAAGTGATACGCAGTATTTT. It specifies CAISPPGLAGGRSDTQYF.

The chain links TRBV29-1 to TRBJ2-7; weak D call: TRBD1 (6 bases). The V gene lost 7 bases and the J gene lost 8 bases, with 21 bases spanning the gap. The CDR3 loop spans 13 amino acids. CDR1 is SQVTM and CDR2 is ANQGSEA in the germline V gene. For the CDR3, the DNA is TGCAGCGCTGCACAGGGAGAGAGCGTGAAGCAGTACTTC. The encoded protein is CSAAQGESVKQYF.

The chain uses TRBV5-1 and TRBJ2-7; a weak D match, TRBD1 (6 bases). Looked up from germline, CDR1 is SGHRS and CDR2 is YFSETQ. This CDR3 region has 14 residues. V was trimmed by 0 bases and J by 3 bases, leaving 10 bases between them. The DNA of the CDR3 is TGCGCCAGCAGCTTGGTTAAGGGGGACTACGAGCAGTACTTC. It is translated as CASSLVKGDYEQYF.

This clone was counted only a few times. The chain employs TRBV7-2 and TRBJ1-5, with 10 positions matching TRBD1. Germline lookup yields CDR1 SGHTA and CDR2 FQGNSA. After removal of 6 bases from V and 3 bases from J, the junction contained 5 bases not matched to a gene. The CDR3 is 15 amino acids. CDR3 sequence: CASSATGGLNQPQHF. In nucleotides, the CDR3 is TGTGCCAGCAGTGCGACAGGGGGCCTCAATCAGCCCCAGCATTTT.

V and J are TRBV6-1 and TRBJ1-2; D gene ambiguous. Per germline, CDR1 MNHNS and CDR2 SASEGT. The ends were cut back, 3 bases at V and 2 bases at J, with 4 bases in the middle. This CDR3 is built from 12 residues. CDR3 amino acids: CASSERNYGYTF. The DNA for the CDR3 is TGTGCCAGCAGTGAGAGGAACTATGGCTACACCTTC.

The chain joins TRBV9 to TRBJ2-2; D remains ambiguous. The CDR3 runs to 14 residues. Germline V lookup: CDR1 SGDLS, CDR2 YYNGEE. Between the trimmed V and J ends, which lost 0 bases and 7 bases, there was a span of 10 bases. The CDR3 coding sequence is TGTGCCAGCAGCGTAGGGTCCCCGGGCGGGGAGCTGTTTTTT. This sequence encodes CASSVGSPGGELFF.

As for this clone: The same CDR3 can be traced to other DNA sequences in this sample. V is TRBV18 and J is TRBJ1-5; the match to TRBD1 covers 9 bases. This CDR3 spans 14 amino acids. V was pared by 6 bases and J by 4 bases, with 4 bases of the junction left unmatched. CDR1 is KGHSH, CDR2 LQKENI, per germline. The CDR3 sequence: CASSPGTGNQPQHF. The CDR3 nucleotides are TGTGCCAGCTCCCCCGGGACAGGGAATCAGCCCCAGCATTTT.

The rearrangement joins TRBV19 to TRBJ2-1, with unresolved D. This CDR3 contains 14 residues. V lost 3 bases, J lost 10 bases, and 16 bases lay in between. Per germline, CDR1 LNHDA and CDR2 SQIVND (reference sequence). CDR3 coding DNA: TGTGCCAGTAGTATGAATGACCAAGCCAGGGAGCAGTTCTTC. It is translated as CASSMNDQAREQFF.

This clone was seen only once. This chain joins TRBV5-4 and TRBJ2-7, with D tentatively TRBD1 (5 bases). Germline CDR1 is SGHNT and CDR2 is YYREEE (reference sequence). Trimming removed 0 bases at V and 0 bases at J, with 10 bases between. There are 15 residues in the CDR3. CDR3 sequence (DNA): TGTGCCAGCAGCTTGGAAACAGGCTACTCCTACGAGCAGTACTTC. Encoded protein: CASSLETGYSYEQYF. Based on the CDR3 plus reference TRBV5-4 and TRBJ2-7, the full variable domain is ETGVTQSPTHLIKTRGQQVTLRCSSQSGHNTVSWYQQALGQGPQFIFQYYREEENGRGNFPPRFSGLQFPNYSSELNVNALELDDSALYLCASSLETGYSYEQYFGPGTRLTVT.

This chain uses TRBV10-3 with TRBJ2-3; D possibly corresponds to TRBD2 (5 bases). The CDR3 has 16 amino acids. Germline lookup yields CDR1 ENHRY and CDR2 SYGVKD. V dropped 2 bases and J dropped 2 bases, with 14 bases sitting between them. Here the CDR3 reads CAISEGPGKPTDTQYF. The CDR3 DNA reads TGTGCCATCAGTGAGGGCCCGGGGAAGCCCACAGATACGCAGTATTTT.